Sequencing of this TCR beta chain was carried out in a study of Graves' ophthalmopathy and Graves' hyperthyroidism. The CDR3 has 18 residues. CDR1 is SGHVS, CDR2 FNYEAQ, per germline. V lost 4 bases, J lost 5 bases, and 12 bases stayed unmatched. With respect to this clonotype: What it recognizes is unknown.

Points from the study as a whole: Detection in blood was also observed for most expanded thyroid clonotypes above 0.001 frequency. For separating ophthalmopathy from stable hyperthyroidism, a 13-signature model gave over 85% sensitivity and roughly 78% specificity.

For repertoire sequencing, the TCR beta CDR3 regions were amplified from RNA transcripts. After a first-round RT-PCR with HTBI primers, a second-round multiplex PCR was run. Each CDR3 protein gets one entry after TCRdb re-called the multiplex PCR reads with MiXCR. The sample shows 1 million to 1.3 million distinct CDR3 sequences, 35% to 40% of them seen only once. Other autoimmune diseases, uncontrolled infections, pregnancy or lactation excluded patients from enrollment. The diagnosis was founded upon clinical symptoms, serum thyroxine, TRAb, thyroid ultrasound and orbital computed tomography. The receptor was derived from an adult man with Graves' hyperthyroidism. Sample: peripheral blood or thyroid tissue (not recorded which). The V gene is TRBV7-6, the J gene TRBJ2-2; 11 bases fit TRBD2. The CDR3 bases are TGTGCCAGCAGCTCAGAGACTAGCGGGAATTTTGGGACCGGGGAGCTGTTTTTT. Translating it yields CASSSETSGNFGTGELFF.